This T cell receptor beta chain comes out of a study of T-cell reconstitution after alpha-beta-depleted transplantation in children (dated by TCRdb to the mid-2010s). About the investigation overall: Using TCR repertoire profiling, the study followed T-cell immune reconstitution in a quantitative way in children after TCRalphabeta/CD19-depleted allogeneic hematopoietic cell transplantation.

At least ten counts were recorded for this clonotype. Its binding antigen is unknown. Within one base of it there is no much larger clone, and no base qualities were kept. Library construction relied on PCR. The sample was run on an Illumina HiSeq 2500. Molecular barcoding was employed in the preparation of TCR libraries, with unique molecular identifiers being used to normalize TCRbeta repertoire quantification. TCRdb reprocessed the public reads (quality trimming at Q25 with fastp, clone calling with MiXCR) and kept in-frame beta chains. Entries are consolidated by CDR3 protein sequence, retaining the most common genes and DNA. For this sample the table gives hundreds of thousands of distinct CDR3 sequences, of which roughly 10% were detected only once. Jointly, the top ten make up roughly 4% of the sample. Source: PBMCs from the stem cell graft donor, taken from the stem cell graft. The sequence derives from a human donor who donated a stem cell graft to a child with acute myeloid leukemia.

The sequenced DNA: TGTGCCAGCAGTTACGTCAGTCCGAGAGAGACCCAGTACTTC. It specifies CASSYVSPRETQYF. The chain was built from TRBV6-2 or TRBV6-3 and TRBJ2-5; no D gene can be assigned with confidence. V gives up 2 bases and J gives up 4 bases, and the segment between their germline ends measures 11 bases. Its CDR3 holds 14 amino acids, cysteine through phenylalanine. The DNA shown is the 42-base CDR3, in frame from base 1. As encoded in the germline V gene, CDR1 is MNHEY while CDR2 is SVGEGT.